This T cell receptor beta chain was sequenced during a study of OX40 agonist ivuxolimab in advanced cancers. Study-level background: People in dose escalation had one of these cancers: hepatocellular carcinoma, melanoma, renal cell or head and neck cancer.

Germline CDR1 reads SGHTA; CDR2 reads FQGTGA. The CDR3 covers 14 residues. Trimming pared 4 bases from V and 4 bases from J, leaving 10 bases between. Sequencing was performed with immunoSEQ multiplex PCR; in TCRdb, only in-frame clones are kept and a portion is missing. The sample consists of under 80,000 clones, 70% to 90% of them appearing once. The sequence was obtained from an adult with an advanced solid tumor such as melanoma, head and neck, liver or kidney cancer. V and J are TRBV7-3 and TRBJ2-2; no clear D. The sequences come from CD4+ or CD8+ T cells sorted from blood, collected in a trial of the OX40 agonist ivuxolimab. The CDR3 DNA sequence: TGTGCCAGCAGCTCGGGTCTTTTCACCGGGGAGCTGTTTTTT. Translated, it gives CASSSGLFTGELFF.